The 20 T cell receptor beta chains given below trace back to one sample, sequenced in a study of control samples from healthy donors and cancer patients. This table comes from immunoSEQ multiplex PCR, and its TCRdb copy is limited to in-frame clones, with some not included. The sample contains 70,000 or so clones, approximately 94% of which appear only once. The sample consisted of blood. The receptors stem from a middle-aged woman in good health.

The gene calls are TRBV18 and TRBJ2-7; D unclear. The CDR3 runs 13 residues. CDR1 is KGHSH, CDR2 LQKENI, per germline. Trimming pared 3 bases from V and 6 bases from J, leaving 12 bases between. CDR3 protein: CASSPTAGGEQYF. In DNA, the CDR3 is TGTGCCAGCTCACCTACCGCTGGTGGCGAGCAGTACTTC.

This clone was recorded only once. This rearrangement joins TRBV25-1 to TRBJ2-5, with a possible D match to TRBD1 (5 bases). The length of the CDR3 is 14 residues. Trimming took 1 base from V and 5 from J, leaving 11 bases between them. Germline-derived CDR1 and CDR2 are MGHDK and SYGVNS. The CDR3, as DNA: TGTGCCAGCAGTGAATCCAGGGTTTGGGAGACCCAGTACTTC. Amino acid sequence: CASSESRVWETQYF. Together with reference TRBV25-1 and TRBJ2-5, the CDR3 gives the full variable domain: EADIYQTPRYLVIGTGKKITLECSQTMGHDKMYWYQQDPGMELHLIHYSYGVNSTEKGDLSSESTVSRIRTEHFPLTLESARPSHTSQYLCASSESRVWETQYFGPGTRLLVL.

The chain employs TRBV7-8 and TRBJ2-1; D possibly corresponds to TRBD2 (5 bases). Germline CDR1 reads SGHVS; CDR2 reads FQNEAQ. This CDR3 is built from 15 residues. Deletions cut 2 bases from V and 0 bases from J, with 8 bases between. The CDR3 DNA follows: TGTGCCAGCAGCTTAAGCGGAAGCTCCTACAATGAGCAGTTCTTC. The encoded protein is CASSLSGSSYNEQFF.

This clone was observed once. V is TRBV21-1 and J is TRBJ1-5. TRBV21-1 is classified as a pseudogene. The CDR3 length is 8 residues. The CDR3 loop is CASPPQHF. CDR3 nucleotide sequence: TGTGCCAGCCCCCCCCAGCATTTT.

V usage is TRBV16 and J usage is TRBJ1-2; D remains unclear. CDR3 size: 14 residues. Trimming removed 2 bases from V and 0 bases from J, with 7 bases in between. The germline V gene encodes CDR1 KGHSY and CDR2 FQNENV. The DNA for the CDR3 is TGTGCCAGCAGCCAAACGGGGACTAACTATGGCTACACCTTC. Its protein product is CASSQTGTNYGYTF.

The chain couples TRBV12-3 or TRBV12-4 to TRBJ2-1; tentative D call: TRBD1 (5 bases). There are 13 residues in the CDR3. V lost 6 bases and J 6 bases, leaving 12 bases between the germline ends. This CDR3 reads CASSEGAVNEQFF. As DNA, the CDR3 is TGTGCCAGCAGCGAAGGGGCAGTCAATGAGCAGTTCTTC.

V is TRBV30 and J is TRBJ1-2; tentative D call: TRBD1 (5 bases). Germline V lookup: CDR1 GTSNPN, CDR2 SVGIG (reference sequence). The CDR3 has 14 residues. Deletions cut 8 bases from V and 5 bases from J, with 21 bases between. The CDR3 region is CATQKRGYWYGYTF. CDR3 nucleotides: TGTGCCACCCAAAAGAGGGGATACTGGTATGGCTACACCTTC.

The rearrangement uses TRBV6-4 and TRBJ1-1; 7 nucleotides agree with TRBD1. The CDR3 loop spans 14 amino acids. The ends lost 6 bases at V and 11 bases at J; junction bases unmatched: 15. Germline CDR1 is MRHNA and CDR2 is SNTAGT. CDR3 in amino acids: CASSPGQVPGVAFF. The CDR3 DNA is TGTGCCAGCAGCCCCGGACAGGTCCCCGGTGTGGCTTTCTTT.

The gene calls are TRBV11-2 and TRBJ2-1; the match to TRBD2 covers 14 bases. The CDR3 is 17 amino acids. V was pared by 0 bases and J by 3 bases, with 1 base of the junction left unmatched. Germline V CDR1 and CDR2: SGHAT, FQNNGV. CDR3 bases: TGTGCCAGCAGCTTAGAGGGACTAGCGGGGGTCTACAATGAGCAGTTCTTC. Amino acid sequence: CASSLEGLAGVYNEQFF.

This chain's CDR3 is CATSRDRPGTTYF. The CDR3 bases are TGTGCCACCAGCAGAGATCGTCCGGGGACCACGTATTTT. The V call is TRBV15, the J call TRBJ1-3; possible D gene TRBD1, 5 bases. Trimming cost V 0 bases and J 16 bases, with 16 bases left between them. Germline loops: CDR1 LNHNV, CDR2 YYDKDF (reference sequence). The length of the CDR3 is 13 residues.

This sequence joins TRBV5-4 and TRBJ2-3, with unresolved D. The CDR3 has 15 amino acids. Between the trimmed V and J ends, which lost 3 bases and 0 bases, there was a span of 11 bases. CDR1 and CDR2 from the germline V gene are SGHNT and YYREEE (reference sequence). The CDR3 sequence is CASSSTAGSTDTQYF. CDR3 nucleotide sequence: TGTGCCAGCAGCTCCACCGCAGGAAGCACAGATACGCAGTATTTT.

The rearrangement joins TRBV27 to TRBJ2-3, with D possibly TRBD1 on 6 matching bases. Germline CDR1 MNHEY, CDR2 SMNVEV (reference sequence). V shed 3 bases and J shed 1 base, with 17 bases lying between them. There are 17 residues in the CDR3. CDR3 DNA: TGTGCCAGCAGTTTGCCTACAGGGCGGTGGGGCACAGATACGCAGTATTTT. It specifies CASSLPTGRWGTDTQYF.

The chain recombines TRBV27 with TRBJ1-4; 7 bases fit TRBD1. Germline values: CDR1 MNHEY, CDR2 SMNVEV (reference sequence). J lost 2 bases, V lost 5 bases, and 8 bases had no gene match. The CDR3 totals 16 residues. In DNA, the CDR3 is TGTGCCAGCAGTACCCGATCGGACAGGACTAATGAAAAACTGTTTTTT. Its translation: CASSTRSDRTNEKLFF.

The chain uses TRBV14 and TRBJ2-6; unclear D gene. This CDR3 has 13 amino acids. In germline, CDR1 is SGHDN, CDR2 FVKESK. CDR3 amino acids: CASTDSGANVLTF. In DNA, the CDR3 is TGTGCGTCAACGGACTCTGGGGCCAACGTCCTGACTTTC. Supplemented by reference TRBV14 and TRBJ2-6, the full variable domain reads EAGVTQFPSHSVIEKGQTVTLRCDPISGHDNLYWYRRVMGKEIKFLLHFVKESKQDESGMPNNRFLAERTGGTYSTLKVQPAELEDSGVYFCASTDSGANVLTFGAGSRLTVL.

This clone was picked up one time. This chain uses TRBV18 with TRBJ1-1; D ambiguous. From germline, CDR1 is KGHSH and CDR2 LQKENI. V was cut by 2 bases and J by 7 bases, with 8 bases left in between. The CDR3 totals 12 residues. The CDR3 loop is CASSPGTGEAFF. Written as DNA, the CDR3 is TGTGCCAGCTCACCAGGAACGGGTGAAGCTTTCTTT.

The CDR3 bases are TGTGCCTGGACTTCGGGGGCTGAAGCTTTCTTT. Protein product: CAWTSGAEAFF. The V gene is TRBV30, the J gene TRBJ1-1; tentative D call: TRBD1 (5 bases). The length of the CDR3 is 11 residues. Germline V CDR1 and CDR2: GTSNPN, SVGIG (reference sequence). The V end lost 4 bases, the J end lost 6 bases, and 9 bases lay between the germline ends.

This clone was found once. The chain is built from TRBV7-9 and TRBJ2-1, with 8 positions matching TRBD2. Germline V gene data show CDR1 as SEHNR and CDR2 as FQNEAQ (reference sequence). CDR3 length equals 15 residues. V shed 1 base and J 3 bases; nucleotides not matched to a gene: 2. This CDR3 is CASSLGGGHYNEQFF. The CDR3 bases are TGTGCCAGCAGCTTAGGCGGGGGGCACTACAATGAGCAGTTCTTC.

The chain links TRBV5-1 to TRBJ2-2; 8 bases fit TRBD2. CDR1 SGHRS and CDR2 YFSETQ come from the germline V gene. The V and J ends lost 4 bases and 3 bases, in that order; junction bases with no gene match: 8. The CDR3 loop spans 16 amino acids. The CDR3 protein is CASSQGLARDTGELFF. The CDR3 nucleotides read TGCGCCAGCAGCCAAGGACTAGCAAGGGACACCGGGGAGCTGTTTTTT.

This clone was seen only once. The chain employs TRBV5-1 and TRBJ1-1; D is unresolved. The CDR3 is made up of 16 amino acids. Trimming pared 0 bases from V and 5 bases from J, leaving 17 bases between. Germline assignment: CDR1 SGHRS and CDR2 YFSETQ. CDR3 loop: CASSLVVQTSPTEAFF. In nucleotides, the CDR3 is TGCGCCAGCAGCTTGGTGGTCCAGACAAGCCCGACTGAAGCTTTCTTT.

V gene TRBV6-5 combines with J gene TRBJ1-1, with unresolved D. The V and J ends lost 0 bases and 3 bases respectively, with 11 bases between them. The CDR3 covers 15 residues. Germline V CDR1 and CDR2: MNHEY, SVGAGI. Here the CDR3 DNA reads TGTGCCAGCAGTTACTCGGCGAAAGTGGACACTGAAGCTTTCTTT. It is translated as CASSYSAKVDTEAFF.